These 14 T cell receptor beta chains were sequenced from one sample in a study of response to subunit inactivated influenza vaccine. TCRdb re-analysed the RT-PCR reads in MiXCR, keeping a single row per CDR3 protein. The table lists roughly 550,000 distinct CDR3 sequences, approximately 22% of them singletons. These data were also reused for a study on T cells expressing NK-cell markers. That work contributes: The authors generated TCR beta cDNA through 5'RACE template switching with UMIs.

Specimen: CD4+ T cells sorted from PBMCs, collected 11 to 12 days after vaccination. The receptors stem from a man aged 45 to 65 who received an inactivated influenza vaccine.

The rearrangement uses TRBV12-3 or TRBV12-4 and TRBJ1-6, with no clear D. Trimming pared 5 bases from V and 9 bases from J, leaving 17 bases between. The CDR3 is 15 residues long. DNA of the CDR3: TGTGCCAGCAGTCCTTCACGGAGGCGAATTTCACCCCTCCACTTT. It translates to CASSPSRRRISPLHF.

This clonotype has more than one count but fewer than ten. The chain combines TRBV4-1 with TRBJ2-7; 10 nucleotides line up with TRBD1. With V trimmed by 1 base and J by 5 bases, 11 bases remained unmatched. This CDR3 is 17 amino acids long. Germline values: CDR1 MGHRA, CDR2 YSYEKL. The CDR3 loop reads CASSQGDRGFGVDEQYF. CDR3 in DNA: TGCGCCAGCAGCCAAGGGGACAGGGGCTTCGGTGTCGACGAGCAGTACTTC.

The chain combines TRBV5-1 with TRBJ1-5, with TRBD1 identical over 7 bases. The J segment lost 8 bases and the V segment lost 5 bases, leaving 7 bases of the junction unmatched. The CDR3 runs 13 residues. Germline assignment: CDR1 SGHRS and CDR2 YFSETQ. Here the CDR3 reads CASRPSQGEPQHF. CDR3 coding DNA: TGCGCCAGCAGGCCCTCCCAGGGGGAGCCCCAGCATTTT. The full variable domain, in which reference TRBV5-1 and TRBJ1-5 provide the parts outside the CDR3, is KAGVTQTPRYLIKTRGQQVTLSCSPISGHRSVSWYQQTPGQGLQFLFEYFSETQRNKGNFPGRFSGRQFSNSRSEMNVSTLELGDSALYLCASRPSQGEPQHFGDGTRLSIL.

The chain joins TRBV14 to TRBJ2-7; D is unclear. Germline V gene lookup returns CDR1 SGHDN and CDR2 FVKESK. V gave up 1 base and J gave up 3 bases, with 4 bases separating them. This CDR3 has 12 amino acids. The CDR3 sequence is CASSQAHYEQYF. In DNA, the CDR3 is TGTGCCAGCAGCCAAGCCCACTACGAGCAGTACTTC.

The chain combines TRBV6-5 with TRBJ2-5; TRBD1 matches at 8 bases. This CDR3 is 16 amino acids long. V trimming: 0 bases; J trimming: 7 bases; junction bases outside the gene matches: 10. CDR1 and CDR2 from the germline V gene are MNHEY and SVGAGI. CDR3 protein: CASSYSGTGTVGTQYF. DNA for the CDR3: TGTGCCAGCAGTTACTCCGGGACAGGAACCGTCGGGACCCAGTACTTC.

This clonotype was seen at least ten times. This chain links TRBV12-3 or TRBV12-4 with TRBJ2-1; TRBD2 might be the D (6 bases). V was pared by 6 bases and J by 10 bases, with 19 bases between. The CDR3 extends over 14 amino acids. The CDR3 nucleotides read TGTGCCAGCAGGGGGAGGCGGGGAAGGTTAGAGCAGTTCTTC. Protein sequence: CASRGRRGRLEQFF.

The chain combines TRBV19 with TRBJ1-1, with D unresolved. Trimming stripped 4 bases from V and 4 bases from J, with 10 bases between. Germline V gene sequence: CDR1 LNHDA, CDR2 SQIVND (reference sequence). The CDR3 covers 13 residues. Written as DNA, the CDR3 is TGTGCCAGTAGTAAAATGGGGAGCACTGAAGCTTTCTTT. Translation: CASSKMGSTEAFF.

This clonotype was found a few times. This rearrangement joins TRBV3-1 to TRBJ1-4; D remains unclear. Germline values: CDR1 LGHDT, CDR2 YNNKEL (reference sequence). V was pared by 3 bases and J by 13 bases, with 12 bases between. CDR3 length: 12 residues. The CDR3 region has the DNA TGTGCCAGCAGCCAGCCGAATGAGGGACTGTTTTTT. Its translation: CASSQPNEGLFF.

A few counts support this clonotype. The chain uses TRBV7-2 and TRBJ1-1; D may be TRBD1 (5 bases). The CDR3 sequence is 13 residues long. Germline V lookup: CDR1 SGHTA, CDR2 FQGNSA. V was clipped by 4 bases and J by 6 bases, with 12 bases between them. The CDR3 DNA is TGTGCCAGCAGCTCGCGCTGGGGGGCTGAAGCTTTCTTT. This gives the protein CASSSRWGAEAFF. Looking up the rest from reference TRBV7-2 and TRBJ1-1 gives the full variable domain: GAGVSQSPSNKVTEKGKDVELRCDPISGHTALYWYRQSLGQGLEFLIYFQGNSAPDKSGLPSDRFSAERTGGSVSTLTIQRTQQEDSAVYLCASSSRWGAEAFFGQGTRLTVV.

In this sample, this clonotype turned up a few times. The chain is built from TRBV12-3 or TRBV12-4 and TRBJ1-5, with D perhaps matching TRBD1 (5 bases). This CDR3 region has 17 residues. V lost 1 base to trimming and J lost 0 bases, with 13 bases between them. The CDR3 DNA follows: TGTGCCAGCAGTTTAGACAGGCGACAGAATAGCAATCAGCCCCAGCATTTT. Translation: CASSLDRRQNSNQPQHF.

This clonotype has just one count. This chain links TRBV7-2 with TRBJ2-7, with TRBD1 identical over 7 bases. The trim removed 5 bases at V and 2 bases at J, leaving 9 bases unmatched. In germline, CDR1 is SGHTA, CDR2 FQGNSA. The CDR3 contains 15 residues. As DNA, the CDR3 is TGTGCCAGCAGCCTATCCGGGACAGAAACCTACGAGCAGTACTTC. It specifies CASSLSGTETYEQYF. Complete variable domain (other parts from reference TRBV7-2 and TRBJ2-7): GAGVSQSPSNKVTEKGKDVELRCDPISGHTALYWYRQSLGQGLEFLIYFQGNSAPDKSGLPSDRFSAERTGGSVSTLTIQRTQQEDSAVYLCASSLSGTETYEQYFGPGTRLTVT.

This clonotype was observed a few times. The V and J genes are TRBV11-2 and TRBJ1-2; no clear D gene. V lost 5 bases, J lost 3 bases, and 10 bases lay in between. Per the germline V gene, CDR1 is SGHAT and CDR2 is FQNNGV. The length of the CDR3 is 13 residues. The CDR3 sequence is CASSRIRDYGYTF. DNA for the CDR3: TGTGCCAGCAGCCGTATCCGGGACTATGGCTACACCTTC.

The chain links TRBV12-3 or TRBV12-4 to TRBJ2-3; 8 nucleotides match TRBD2. This CDR3 contains 15 residues. The trim removed 8 bases at V and 4 bases at J, leaving 11 bases unmatched. The CDR3 sequence is CASLSGGSGPDTQYF. The CDR3 coding sequence is TGTGCCAGCCTGTCGGGGGGGTCGGGTCCAGATACGCAGTATTTT.

This clonotype was observed a handful of times. The genes are TRBV7-2 and TRBJ2-7; 8 nucleotides align to TRBD2. V shed 2 bases, J shed 3 bases, and the junction held 6 bases outside the gene matches. The CDR3 is 15 residues long. CDR1 and CDR2 (germline): SGHTA, FQGNSA. CDR3 DNA sequence: TGTGCCAGCAGCTTAAGGGCGGGGGGAGGCTACGAGCAGTACTTC. It translates to CASSLRAGGGYEQYF.